Listed here is a single T cell receptor (beta chain). Repertoires were generated with immunoSEQ multiplex PCR, while TCRdb's copy carries only in-frame clones and drops some. The sample lists 150,000 or so clones, 80% to 90% occurring once. The sample comes from a study of blood T cell repertoires in COVID-19. At the level of the study: The United States, Italy and Spain were the sources of the acute and convalescent COVID-19 samples.

This TCR came from a woman aged 80 or over with acute or convalescent COVID-19. Sequenced sample: peripheral blood.

The CDR3 reads CASSGRTGGGEGYTF. The DNA of the CDR3 is TGTGCCAGCAGCGGCCGTACAGGGGGCGGAGAAGGCTACACCTTC. This chain uses TRBV9 with TRBJ1-2, with 9 bases fitting TRBD1. The CDR3 totals 15 residues. Per germline, CDR1 SGDLS and CDR2 YYNGEE. V lost 3 bases, J lost 8 bases, and 11 bases stayed unmatched.